What follows are 2 T cell receptor beta chains derived from one specimen sequenced in a study of beta chain features in type 1 diabetes. Reverse transcription of all isolated RNA meant that expressed TCRB transcripts were sequenced. The data were produced by immunoSEQ multiplex PCR, yet TCRdb's version contains in-frame clones alone and is incomplete. The sample has over 700,000 clones, 17% seen once; the top ten hold about 0.02%. Source material: naive CD4+ T cells from blood. These receptor sequences come from a woman between 18 and 29 years old in good health.

The CDR3 sequence is CASSPYTGELFF. In DNA form, the CDR3 reads TGTGCCAGCAGCCCTTACACCGGGGAGCTGTTTTTT. This chain links TRBV7-9 with TRBJ2-2, with D unclear. CDR1 SEHNR and CDR2 FQNEAQ come from the germline V gene (reference sequence). The V end was cut by 5 bases, the J end by 3 bases, with 4 bases between. The CDR3 is 12 amino acids.

On this clone: One junction end does not reproduce the germline sequence, and a read error may be involved. Within the sample, other DNA sequences also encode this same CDR3. The gene calls are TRBV28 and TRBJ2-2; 8 bases line up with TRBD2. The CDR3 has 13 residues. Germline-derived CDR1 and CDR2 are MDHEN and SYDVKM. Here the CDR3 DNA reads TGCGCCGGGAGGGCTCCGAACACCGGGGAGCTGTTTTTT. This sequence encodes CAGRAPNTGELFF.